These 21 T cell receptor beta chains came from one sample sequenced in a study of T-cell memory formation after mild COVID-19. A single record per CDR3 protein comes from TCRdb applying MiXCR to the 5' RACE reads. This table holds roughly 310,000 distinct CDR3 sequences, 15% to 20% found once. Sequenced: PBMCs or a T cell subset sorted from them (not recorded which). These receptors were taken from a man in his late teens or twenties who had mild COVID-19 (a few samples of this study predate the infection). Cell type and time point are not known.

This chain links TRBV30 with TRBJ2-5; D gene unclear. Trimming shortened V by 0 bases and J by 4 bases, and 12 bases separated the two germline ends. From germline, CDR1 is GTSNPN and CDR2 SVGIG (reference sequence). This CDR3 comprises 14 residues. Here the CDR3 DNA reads TGTGCCTGGAGTGTAGGGAAGACTGGAGAGACCCAGTACTTC. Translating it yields CAWSVGKTGETQYF.

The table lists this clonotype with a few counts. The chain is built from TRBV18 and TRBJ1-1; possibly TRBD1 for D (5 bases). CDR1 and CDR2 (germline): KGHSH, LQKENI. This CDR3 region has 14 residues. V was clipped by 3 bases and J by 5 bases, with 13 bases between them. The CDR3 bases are TGTGCCAGCTCACCCCCAACAGGAAGGACTGAAGCTTTCTTT. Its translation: CASSPPTGRTEAFF.

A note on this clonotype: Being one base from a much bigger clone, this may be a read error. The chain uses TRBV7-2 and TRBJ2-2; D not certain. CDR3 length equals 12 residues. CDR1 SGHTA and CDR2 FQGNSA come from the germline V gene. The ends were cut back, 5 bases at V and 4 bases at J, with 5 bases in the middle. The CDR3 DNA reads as TGTGCCAGCAGCCCGATCACCGGGGAGCTGTTTTTT. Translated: CASSPITGELFF.

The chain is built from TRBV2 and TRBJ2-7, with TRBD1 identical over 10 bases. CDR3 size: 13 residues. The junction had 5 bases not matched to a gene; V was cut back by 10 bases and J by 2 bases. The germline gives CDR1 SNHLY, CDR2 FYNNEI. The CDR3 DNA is TGTGCCATAAGACAGGGGGCGACCTACGAGCAGTACTTC. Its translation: CAIRQGATYEQYF.

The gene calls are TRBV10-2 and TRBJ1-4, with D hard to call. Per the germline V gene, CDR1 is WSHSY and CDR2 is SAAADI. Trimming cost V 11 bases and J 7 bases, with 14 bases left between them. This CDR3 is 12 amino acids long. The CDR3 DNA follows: TGCGCCTCCCTTGAGGGAGGTGAAAAACTGTTTTTT. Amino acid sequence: CASLEGGEKLFF.

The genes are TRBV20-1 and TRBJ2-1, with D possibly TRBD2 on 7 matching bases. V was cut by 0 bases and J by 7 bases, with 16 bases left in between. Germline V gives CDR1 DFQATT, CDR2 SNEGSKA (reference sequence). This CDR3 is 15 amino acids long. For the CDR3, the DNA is TGCAGTGCTAGAGACATCCGGGGGGCCAGGAATGAGCAGTTCTTC. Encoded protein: CSARDIRGARNEQFF.

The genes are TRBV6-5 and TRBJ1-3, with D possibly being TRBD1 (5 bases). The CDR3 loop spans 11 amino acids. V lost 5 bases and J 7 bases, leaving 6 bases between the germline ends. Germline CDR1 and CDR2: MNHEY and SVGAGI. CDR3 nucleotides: TGTGCCAGCAGTCGGGGGAACACCATATATTTT. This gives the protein CASSRGNTIYF.

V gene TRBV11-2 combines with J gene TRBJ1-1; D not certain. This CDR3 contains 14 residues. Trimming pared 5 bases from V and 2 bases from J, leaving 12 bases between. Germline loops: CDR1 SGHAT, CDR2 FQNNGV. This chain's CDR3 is CASSRFDRNTEAFF. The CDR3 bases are TGTGCCAGCAGCCGATTCGACCGAAACACTGAAGCTTTCTTT.

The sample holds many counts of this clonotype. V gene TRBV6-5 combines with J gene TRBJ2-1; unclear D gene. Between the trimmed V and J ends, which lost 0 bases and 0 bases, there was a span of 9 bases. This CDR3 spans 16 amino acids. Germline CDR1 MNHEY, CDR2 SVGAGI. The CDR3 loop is CASSYSFWGSYNEQFF. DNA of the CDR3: TGTGCCAGCAGTTACTCGTTCTGGGGCTCCTACAATGAGCAGTTCTTC.

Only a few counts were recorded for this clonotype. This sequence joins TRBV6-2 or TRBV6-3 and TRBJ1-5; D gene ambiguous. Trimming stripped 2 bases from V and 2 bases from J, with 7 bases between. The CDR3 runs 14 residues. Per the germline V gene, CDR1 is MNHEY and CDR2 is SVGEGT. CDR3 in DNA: TGTGCCAGCAGTTACGGTTCAGGCAATCAGCCCCAGCATTTT. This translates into CASSYGSGNQPQHF.

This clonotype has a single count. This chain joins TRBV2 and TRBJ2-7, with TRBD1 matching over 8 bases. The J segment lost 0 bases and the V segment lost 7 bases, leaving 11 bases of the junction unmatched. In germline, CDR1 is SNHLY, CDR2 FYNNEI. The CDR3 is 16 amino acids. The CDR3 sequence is CASTMYRTGSSYEQYF. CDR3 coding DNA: TGTGCCAGCACCATGTACAGGACAGGGAGCTCCTACGAGCAGTACTTC.

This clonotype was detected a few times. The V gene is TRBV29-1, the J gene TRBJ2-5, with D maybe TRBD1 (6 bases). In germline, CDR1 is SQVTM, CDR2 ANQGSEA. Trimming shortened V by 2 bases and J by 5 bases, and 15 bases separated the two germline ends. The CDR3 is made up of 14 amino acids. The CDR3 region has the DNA TGCAGCGTTGAATTGAGCAGGGGTACGGAGACCCAGTACTTC. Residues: CSVELSRGTETQYF.

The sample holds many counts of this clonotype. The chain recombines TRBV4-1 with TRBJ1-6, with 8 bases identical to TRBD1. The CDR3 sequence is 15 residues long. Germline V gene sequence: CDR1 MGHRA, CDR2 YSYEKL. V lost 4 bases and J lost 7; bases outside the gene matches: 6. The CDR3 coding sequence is TGCGCCAGCAGCCGGGTGACAGGGGTAAATTCACCCCTCCACTTT. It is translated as CASSRVTGVNSPLHF.

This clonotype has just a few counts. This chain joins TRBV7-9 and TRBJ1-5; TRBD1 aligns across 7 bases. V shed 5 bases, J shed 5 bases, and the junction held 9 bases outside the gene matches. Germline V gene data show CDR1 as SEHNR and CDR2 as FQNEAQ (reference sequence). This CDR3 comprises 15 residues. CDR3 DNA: TGTGCCAGCAGCCCGGGAGGACAGGTAGATCAGCCCCAGCATTTT. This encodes CASSPGGQVDQPQHF.

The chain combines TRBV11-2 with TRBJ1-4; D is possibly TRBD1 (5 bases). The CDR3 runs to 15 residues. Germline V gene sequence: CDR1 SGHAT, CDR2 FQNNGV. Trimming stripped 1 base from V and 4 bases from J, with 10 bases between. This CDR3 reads CASSLGVQVNEKLFF. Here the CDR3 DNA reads TGTGCCAGCAGCTTAGGTGTACAGGTTAATGAAAAACTGTTTTTT.

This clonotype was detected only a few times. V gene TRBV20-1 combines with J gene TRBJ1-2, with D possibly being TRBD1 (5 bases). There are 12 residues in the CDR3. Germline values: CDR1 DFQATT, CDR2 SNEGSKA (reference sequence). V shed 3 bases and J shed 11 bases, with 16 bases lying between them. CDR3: CSARIDSPRYTF. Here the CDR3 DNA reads TGCAGTGCTAGGATTGACAGCCCCCGATACACCTTC.

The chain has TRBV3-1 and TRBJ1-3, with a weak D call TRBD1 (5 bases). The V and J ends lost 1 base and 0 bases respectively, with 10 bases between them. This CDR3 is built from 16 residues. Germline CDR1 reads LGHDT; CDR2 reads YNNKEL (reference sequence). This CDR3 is CASSQVGASSGNTIYF. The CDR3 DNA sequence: TGTGCCAGCAGCCAAGTCGGGGCGAGCTCTGGAAACACCATATATTTT.

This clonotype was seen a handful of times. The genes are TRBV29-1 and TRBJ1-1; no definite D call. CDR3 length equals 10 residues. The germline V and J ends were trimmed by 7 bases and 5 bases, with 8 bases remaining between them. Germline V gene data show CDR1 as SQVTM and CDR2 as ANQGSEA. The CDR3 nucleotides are TGCAGCGCGAAGGGAACTGAAGCTTTCTTT. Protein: CSAKGTEAFF.

The CDR3 loop reads CASRTGVSQKLFF. CDR3 nucleotide sequence: TGTGCCAGCAGGACAGGGGTTTCCCAAAAACTGTTTTTT. The chain links TRBV7-2 to TRBJ1-4; TRBD1 matches at 8 bases. Germline V gene data show CDR1 as SGHTA and CDR2 as FQGNSA. The CDR3 runs to 13 residues. With V trimmed by 6 bases and J by 9 bases, 6 bases remained unmatched.

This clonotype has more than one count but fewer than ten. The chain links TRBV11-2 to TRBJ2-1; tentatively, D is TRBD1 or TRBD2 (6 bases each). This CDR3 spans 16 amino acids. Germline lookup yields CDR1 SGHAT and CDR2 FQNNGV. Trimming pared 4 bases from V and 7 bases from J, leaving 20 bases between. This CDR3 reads CASSSHGGPQGNEQFF. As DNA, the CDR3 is TGTGCCAGCAGCTCGCACGGGGGTCCCCAGGGGAATGAGCAGTTCTTC.

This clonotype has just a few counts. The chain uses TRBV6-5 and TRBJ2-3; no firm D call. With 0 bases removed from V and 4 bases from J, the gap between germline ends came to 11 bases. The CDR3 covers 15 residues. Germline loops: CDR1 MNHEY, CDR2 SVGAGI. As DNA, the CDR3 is TGTGCCAGCAGTTACTCGCTGGGCCGCCCAGATACGCAGTATTTT. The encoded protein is CASSYSLGRPDTQYF.